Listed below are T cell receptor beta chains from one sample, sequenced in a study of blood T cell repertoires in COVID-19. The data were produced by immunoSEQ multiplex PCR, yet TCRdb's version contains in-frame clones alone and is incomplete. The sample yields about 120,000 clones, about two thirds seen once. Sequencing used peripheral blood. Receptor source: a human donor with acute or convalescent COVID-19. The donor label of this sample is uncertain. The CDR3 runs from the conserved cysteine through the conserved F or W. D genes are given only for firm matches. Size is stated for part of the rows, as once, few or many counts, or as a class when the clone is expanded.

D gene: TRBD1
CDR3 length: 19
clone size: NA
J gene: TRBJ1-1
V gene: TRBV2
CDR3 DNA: TGTGCCAGCAGTGAATCGTCGGGACAGGCTCTGGTTCTGGACACTGAAGCTTTCTTT
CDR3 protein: CASSESSGQALVLDTEAFF

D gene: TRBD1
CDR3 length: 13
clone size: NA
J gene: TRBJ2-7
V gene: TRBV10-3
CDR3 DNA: TGTGCCATCAGTGGCAGGGGGCACGGCGAGCAGTACTTC
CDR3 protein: CAISGRGHGEQYF

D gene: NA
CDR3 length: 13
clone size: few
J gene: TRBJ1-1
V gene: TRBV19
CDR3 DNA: TGTGCCAGTAGGACAATTATGAACACTGAAGCTTTCTTT
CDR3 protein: CASRTIMNTEAFF

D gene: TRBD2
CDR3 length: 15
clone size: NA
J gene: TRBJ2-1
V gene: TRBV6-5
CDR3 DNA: TGTGCCAGCAGTCCGGGACTAGCGGGGGGCAGGGAGCAGTTCTTC
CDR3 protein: CASSPGLAGGREQFF

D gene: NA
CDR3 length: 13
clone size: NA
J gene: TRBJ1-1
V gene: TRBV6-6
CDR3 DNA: TGTGCCAGCATCCGACAGTCAGGCACTGAAGCTTTCTTT
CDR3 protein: CASIRQSGTEAFF

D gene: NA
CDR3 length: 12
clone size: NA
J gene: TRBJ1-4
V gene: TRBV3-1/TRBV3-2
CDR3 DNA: TGTGCCAGCAGCCAATACGGTGAAAAACTGTTTTTT
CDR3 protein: CASSQYGEKLFF

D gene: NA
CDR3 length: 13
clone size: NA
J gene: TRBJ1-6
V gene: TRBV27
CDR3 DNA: TGTGCCAGCACGTCGGGGGGGAATTCACCCCTCCACTTT
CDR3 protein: CASTSGGNSPLHF

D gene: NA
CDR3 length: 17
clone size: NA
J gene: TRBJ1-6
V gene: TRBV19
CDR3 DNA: TGTGCCAGTAGTCCCCGGTCGGGGAGCTCCTATAATTCACCCCTCCACTTT
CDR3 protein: CASSPRSGSSYNSPLHF

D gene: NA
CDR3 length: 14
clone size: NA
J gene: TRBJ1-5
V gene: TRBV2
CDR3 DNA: TGTGCCAGCAGTGATGACAGGTTGAATCAGCCCCAGCATTTT
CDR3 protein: CASSDDRLNQPQHF

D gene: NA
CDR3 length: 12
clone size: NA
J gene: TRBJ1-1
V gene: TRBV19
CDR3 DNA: TGTGCCCGCGCCGCGGGGGACACTGAAGCTTTCTTT
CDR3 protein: CARAAGDTEAFF

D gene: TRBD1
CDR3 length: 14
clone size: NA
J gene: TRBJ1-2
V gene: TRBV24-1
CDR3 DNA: TGTGCCACCAGTGATAACAGGGGAGACTATGGCTACACCTTC
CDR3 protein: CATSDNRGDYGYTF

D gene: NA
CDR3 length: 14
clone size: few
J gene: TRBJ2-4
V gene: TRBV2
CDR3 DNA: TGTGCCAGCAGGGGGCTTCTTGGCAAAAACATTCAGTACTTC
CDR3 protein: CASRGLLGKNIQYF

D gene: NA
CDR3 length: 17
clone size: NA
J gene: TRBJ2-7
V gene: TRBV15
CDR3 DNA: TGTGCCACCAGCAGAGATAATTTCGGGTCGGATTCCTACGAGCAGTACTTC
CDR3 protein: CATSRDNFGSDSYEQYF

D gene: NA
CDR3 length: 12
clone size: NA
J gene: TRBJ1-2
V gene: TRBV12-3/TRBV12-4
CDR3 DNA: TGTGCCAGCAGTTTTTCCGAAGCTGGCTACACCTTC
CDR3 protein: CASSFSEAGYTF

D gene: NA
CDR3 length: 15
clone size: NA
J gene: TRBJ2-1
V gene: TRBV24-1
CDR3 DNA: TGTGCCACCAGTGACCCGACTAACACCTACAATGAGCAGTTCTTC
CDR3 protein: CATSDPTNTYNEQFF

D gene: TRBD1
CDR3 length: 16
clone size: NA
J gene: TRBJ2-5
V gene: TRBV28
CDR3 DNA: TGTGCCAGCAGTGGGTCCGGGACAGGGAGCGTGGAGACCCAGTACTTC
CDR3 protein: CASSGSGTGSVETQYF

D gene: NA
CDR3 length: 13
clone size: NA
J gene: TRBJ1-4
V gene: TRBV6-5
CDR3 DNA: TGTGCCAGCAGGGCCCCCGGGAACGAAAAACTGTTTTTT
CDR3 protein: CASRAPGNEKLFF

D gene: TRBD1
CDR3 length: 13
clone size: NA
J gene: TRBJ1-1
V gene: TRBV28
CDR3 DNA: TGTGCCGGAAAGACAGGGGGCAAAACTGAAGCTTTCTTT
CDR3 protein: CAGKTGGKTEAFF

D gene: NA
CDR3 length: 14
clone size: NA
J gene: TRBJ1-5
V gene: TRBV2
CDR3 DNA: TGTGCCAGTGCCCGACAGAGTAGCAATCAGCCCCAGCATTTT
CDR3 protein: CASARQSSNQPQHF

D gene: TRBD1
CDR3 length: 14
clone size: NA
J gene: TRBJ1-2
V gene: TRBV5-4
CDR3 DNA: TGTGCCAGCCGCCCAACAGGGGCTAACTATGGCTACACCTTC
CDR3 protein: CASRPTGANYGYTF

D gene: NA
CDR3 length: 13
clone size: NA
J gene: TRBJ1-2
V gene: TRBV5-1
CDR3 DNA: TGCGCCAGCAGCTTGACAGGGTCAGGGAGCTACACCTTC
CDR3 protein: CASSLTGSGSYTF

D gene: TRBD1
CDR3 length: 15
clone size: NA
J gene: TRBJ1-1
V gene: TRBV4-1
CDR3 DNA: TGCGCCAGCAGCCCTGTGACAGGGTTGAACACTGAAGCTTTCTTT
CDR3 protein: CASSPVTGLNTEAFF

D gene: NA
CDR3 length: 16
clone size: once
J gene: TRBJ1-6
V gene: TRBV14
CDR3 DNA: TGTGCCAGCAGCCTAGAGCGCGGGTTTTCTAATTCACCCCTCCACTTT
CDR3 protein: CASSLERGFSNSPLHF

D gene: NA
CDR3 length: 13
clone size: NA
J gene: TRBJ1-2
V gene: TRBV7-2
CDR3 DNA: TGTGCCAGCAGCTTAAACAGGCTCTATGGCTACACCTTC
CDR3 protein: CASSLNRLYGYTF

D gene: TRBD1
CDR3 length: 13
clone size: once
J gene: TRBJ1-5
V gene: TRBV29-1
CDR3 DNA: TGCAGCGTTGGGTCAGGGGGTCATCAGCCCCAGCATTTT
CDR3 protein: CSVGSGGHQPQHF

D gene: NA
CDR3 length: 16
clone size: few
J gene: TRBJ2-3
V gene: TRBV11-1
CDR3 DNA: TGTGCCAGCAGCGGCCGTTTGAGCGGCGGCACAGATACGCAGTATTTT
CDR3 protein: CASSGRLSGGTDTQYF

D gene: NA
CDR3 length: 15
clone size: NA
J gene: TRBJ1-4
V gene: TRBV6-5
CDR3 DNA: TGTGCCACCAGACTGAAGGGGTTTGCTAATGAAAAACTGTTTTTT
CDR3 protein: CATRLKGFANEKLFF

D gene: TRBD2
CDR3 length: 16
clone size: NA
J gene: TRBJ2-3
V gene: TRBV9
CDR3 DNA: TGTGCCAGCAGCTCCCGGGCGGGGGGTTACACAGATACGCAGTATTTT
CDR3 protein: CASSSRAGGYTDTQYF

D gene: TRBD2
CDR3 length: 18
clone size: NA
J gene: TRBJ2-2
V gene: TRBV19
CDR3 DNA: TGTGCCAGTAGTATGAGACGGCCTAGCGGAACGAACACCGGGGAGCTGTTTTTT
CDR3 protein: CASSMRRPSGTNTGELFF

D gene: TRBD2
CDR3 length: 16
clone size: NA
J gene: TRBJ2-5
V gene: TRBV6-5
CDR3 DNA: TGTGCCAGCAGTTCTGGGCTAGCGGGGAACCAAGAGACCCAGTACTTC
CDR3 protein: CASSSGLAGNQETQYF

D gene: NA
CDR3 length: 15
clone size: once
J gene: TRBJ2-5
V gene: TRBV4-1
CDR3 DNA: TGCGCCAGCAGCCAAATAGCGCCCCCGGGGGAGACCCAGTACTTC
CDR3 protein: CASSQIAPPGETQYF

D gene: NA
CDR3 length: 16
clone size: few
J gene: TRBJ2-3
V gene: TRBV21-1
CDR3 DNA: TGTGCCAGCAGCAAAGCAAAACAGACCAGCACAGATACGCAGTATTTT
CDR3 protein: CASSKAKQTSTDTQYF

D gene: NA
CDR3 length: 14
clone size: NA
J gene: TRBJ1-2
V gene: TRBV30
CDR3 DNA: TGTGCCTGGAGTGAACTCTACTTTAACTATGGCTACACCTTC
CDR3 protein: CAWSELYFNYGYTF

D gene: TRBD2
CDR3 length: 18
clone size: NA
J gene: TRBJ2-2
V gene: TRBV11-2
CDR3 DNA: TGTGCCAGCAGCCTCCAGCACCCCGGGACTAAGAACACCGGGGAGCTGTTTTTT
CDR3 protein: CASSLQHPGTKNTGELFF

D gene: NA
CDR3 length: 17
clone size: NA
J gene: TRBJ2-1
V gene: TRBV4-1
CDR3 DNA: TGCGCCAGCAGCCAAGGGACAGGACTAAATACCTACAATGAGCAGTTCTTC
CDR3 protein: CASSQGTGLNTYNEQFF

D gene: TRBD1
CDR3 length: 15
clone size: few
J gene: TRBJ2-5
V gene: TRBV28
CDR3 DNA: TGTGCCAGCAGTTCACGACAGGGCGGCCGCGCGACCCAGTACTTC
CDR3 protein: CASSSRQGGRATQYF

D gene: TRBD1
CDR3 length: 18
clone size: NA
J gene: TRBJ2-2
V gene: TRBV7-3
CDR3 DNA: TGTGCCAGCAGCTCCCCAAAACAAGACAGGGGAGGCACCGGGGAGCTGTTTTTT
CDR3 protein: CASSSPKQDRGGTGELFF

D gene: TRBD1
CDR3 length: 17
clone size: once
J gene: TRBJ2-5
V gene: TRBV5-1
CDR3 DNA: TGCGCCAGCAGCTTGGGGTCCGGGGACAGGGACGGAGAGACCCAGTACTTC
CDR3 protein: CASSLGSGDRDGETQYF